These 19 T cell receptor beta chains came from one sample sequenced in a study of beta chain features in type 1 diabetes (dated by TCRdb to the late 2010s). Libraries were constructed by the immunoSEQ multiplex PCR assay. The entire amount of isolated RNA was reverse transcribed using the High Capacity cDNA Reverse Transcription Kit, so the sequenced TCRB transcripts were expressed ones. TCRdb holds this immuneACCESS table with in-frame rearrangements only. Some clones are missing; in checked studies, unresolved V genes explain under half, and the rest has no known cause. This sample comprises 300,000 to 350,000 clones, roughly 15% of them detected only once. Of the sample, about 6.7% falls within the top ten clones. Source material: central memory CD4+ T cells from blood. Receptors originate from a man between 25 and 39 years old in good health.

This clone was counted between two and nine times. The chain has TRBV7-6 and TRBJ2-4; D is unresolved. The germline V and J ends were trimmed by 5 bases and 0 bases, with 11 bases remaining between them. The CDR3 extends over 15 amino acids. Germline V lookup: CDR1 SGHVS, CDR2 FNYEAQ. The CDR3 reads CASSADGLAKNIQYF. In nucleotides, the CDR3 is TGTGCCAGCAGCGCGGATGGCTTAGCCAAAAACATTCAGTACTTC.

The J gene is TRBJ2-7, the V gene TRBV6-1, with D hard to call. CDR3 length: 14 amino acids. V lost 5 bases, J lost 6 bases, and 17 bases lay in between. Germline V CDR1 and CDR2: MNHNS, SASEGT. The CDR3 DNA sequence: TGTGCCAGCAGTCTAGACTCATTGAAGGCCGAGCAGTACTTC. Its translation is CASSLDSLKAEQYF.

This clone has just a few counts. The DNA for the CDR3 is TGTGCCAGCAGCCTAAATACTAGCGGGAAGGGAGATACGCAGTATTTT. Translating it yields CASSLNTSGKGDTQYF. This chain links TRBV7-6 with TRBJ2-3; 10 nucleotides align to TRBD2. This CDR3 region has 16 residues. Germline V CDR1 and CDR2: SGHVS, FNYEAQ. After removal of 5 bases from V and 5 bases from J, the junction contained 10 bases not matched to a gene.

A few counts support this clone. The V gene is TRBV20-1, the J gene TRBJ1-1; unclear D gene. V lost 6 bases and J 4 bases, leaving 9 bases between the germline ends. CDR1 is DFQATT and CDR2 is SNEGSKA in the germline V gene (reference sequence). The CDR3 has 11 amino acids. This CDR3 reads CSAKAGTEAFF. CDR3 sequence (DNA): TGCAGTGCCAAGGCAGGCACTGAAGCTTTCTTT.

This clone showed up just a few times. The chain couples TRBV7-8 to TRBJ2-7; tentative D call: TRBD1 (5 bases). Germline loops: CDR1 SGHVS, CDR2 FQNEAQ. The V end was cut by 5 bases, the J end by 6 bases, with 23 bases between. The CDR3 consists of 16 residues. The chain's CDR3 is CASSPGGWGASREQYV. CDR3 nucleotide sequence: TGTGCCAGCAGCCCGGGTGGCTGGGGCGCTTCCCGCGAGCAGTACGTC.

On this clone: Other DNA sequences in this specimen translate into the identical CDR3. The chain joins TRBV7-2 to TRBJ2-7; D may be TRBD2 (7 bases). Germline V CDR1 and CDR2: SGHTA, FQGNSA. Trimming shortened V by 5 bases and J by 2 bases, and 16 bases separated the two germline ends. The CDR3 is 15 amino acids. CDR3 amino acids: CASSQRGGPTYEQYF. The CDR3 DNA reads as TGTGCCAGCAGCCAGAGGGGGGGCCCCACCTACGAGCAGTACTTC.

The V gene is TRBV7-6, the J gene TRBJ2-5; D gene unclear. The CDR3 is 12 amino acids. Germline loops: CDR1 SGHVS, CDR2 FNYEAQ. V shed 5 bases and J shed 3 bases, with 7 bases lying between them. This chain's CDR3 is CASSHGKETQYF. CDR3 in DNA: TGTGCCAGCAGCCACGGAAAAGAGACCCAGTACTTC. The variable domain in full, with the rest retrieved from reference TRBV7-6 and TRBJ2-5, is GAGVSQSPRYKVTKRGQDVALRCDPISGHVSLYWYRQALGQGPEFLTYFNYEAQQDKSGLPNDRFSAERPEGSISTLTIQRTEQRDSAMYRCASSHGKETQYFGPGTRLLVL.

This clone occurred a few times. The rearrangement joins TRBV10-3 to TRBJ1-5; 7 positions agree with TRBD1. The ends lost 8 bases at V and 1 base at J; junction bases unmatched: 5. CDR3 length: 14 residues. The V gene's germline CDR1 is ENHRY and CDR2 SYGVKD. CDR3 sequence: CAIGEQGSNQPQHF. In nucleotides, the CDR3 is TGTGCCATCGGCGAACAGGGGAGCAATCAGCCCCAGCATTTT.

This clone was observed many times. The V and J genes are TRBV10-3 and TRBJ1-1; D is unclear. This CDR3 has 15 residues. V lost 1 base and J lost 2, with 11 bases in between. Per the germline V gene, CDR1 is ENHRY and CDR2 is SYGVKD. CDR3 nucleotide sequence: TGTGCCATCAGTGAGTTTATAAAGGGAAACACTGAAGCTTTCTTT. Translated: CAISEFIKGNTEAFF.

This clone was detected only a few times. The chain uses TRBV5-6 and TRBJ2-7, with 8 bases that match TRBD1. The V gene end was trimmed by 3 bases and the J gene end by 7 bases; junction bases not matched to a gene: 3. The CDR3 covers 12 residues. Germline loops: CDR1 SGHDT, CDR2 YYEEEE. In DNA form, the CDR3 reads TGTGCCAGCAGCTCCCGGGACAGGGAGCAGTACTTC. It yields the protein CASSSRDREQYF.

V gene TRBV6-5 combines with J gene TRBJ2-1; 9 nucleotides agree with TRBD2. CDR1 is MNHEY, CDR2 SVGAGI, per germline. Unmatched junction bases numbered 8, after V lost 5 bases and J lost 6 bases. There are 15 residues in the CDR3. For the CDR3, the DNA is TGTGCCAGCAGTACGCGGACTAGCGCGGCCAATGAGCAGTTCTTC. It encodes CASSTRTSAANEQFF.

V usage is TRBV18 and J usage is TRBJ2-2; 13 positions agree with TRBD2. CDR1 is KGHSH and CDR2 is LQKENI in the germline V gene. V lost 1 base and J lost 2; bases outside the gene matches: 7. The CDR3 totals 19 residues. In nucleotides, the CDR3 is TGTGCCAGCTCACCACTAGCACTAGCGGGAGGGCCTAACACCGGGGAGCTGTTTTTT. This encodes CASSPLALAGGPNTGELFF.

This clone was detected a few times. The CDR3 loop is CASSYQGQRMNEQFF. CDR3 bases: TGTGCCAGCAGTTACCAGGGACAGCGGATGAATGAGCAGTTCTTC. The chain employs TRBV6-5 and TRBJ2-1; 7 positions agree with TRBD1. Germline loops: CDR1 MNHEY, CDR2 SVGAGI. The CDR3 is made up of 15 amino acids. V shed 2 bases, J shed 7 bases, and the junction held 8 bases outside the gene matches.

The sample holds a few counts of this clone. The chain recombines TRBV7-9 with TRBJ1-4; D is possibly TRBD1 (5 bases). Trimming left V 0 bases short and J 7 bases short, with 12 bases between. The CDR3 has 15 residues. The germline CDR1 and CDR2 sequences are SEHNR and FQNEAQ (reference sequence). The CDR3 coding sequence is TGTGCCAGCAGCTTAGCCGGGGCCGTGGGTGAAAAACTGTTTTTT. This sequence encodes CASSLAGAVGEKLFF.

The chain has TRBV5-4 and TRBJ1-1; the D is unclear. Germline V lookup: CDR1 SGHNT, CDR2 YYREEE (reference sequence). V was shortened by 4 bases and J by 7 bases, with 20 bases between the two germline ends. The CDR3 extends over 15 amino acids. The CDR3 DNA sequence: TGTGCCAGCAGCACTCCCCCTGGTCGCGGGCGTGAAGCTTTCTTT. This sequence encodes CASSTPPGRGREAFF. The full variable domain, in which reference TRBV5-4 and TRBJ1-1 provide the parts outside the CDR3, is ETGVTQSPTHLIKTRGQQVTLRCSSQSGHNTVSWYQQALGQGPQFIFQYYREEENGRGNFPPRFSGLQFPNYSSELNVNALELDDSALYLCASSTPPGRGREAFFGQGTRLTVV.

The rearrangement links TRBV12-5 to TRBJ2-5; 8 nucleotides agree with TRBD1. This CDR3 contains 15 residues. Germline CDR1 and CDR2: LGHNT and FRNRAP. Losses at the gene ends were 5 bases for V and 5 bases for J; bases not matched to a gene: 10. The CDR3 DNA follows: TGTGCTAGTGGTCTGGGGACAGGAGCTGGCGAGACCCAGTACTTC. It codes for CASGLGTGAGETQYF.

This clone was detected a few times. The chain has TRBV15 and TRBJ2-5; D remains ambiguous. This CDR3 has 13 amino acids. Germline lookup yields CDR1 LNHNV and CDR2 YYDKDF (reference sequence). With 6 bases removed from V and 0 bases from J, the gap between germline ends came to 8 bases. The CDR3 nucleotides read TGTGCCACCAGTGACGAGTACCAAGAGACCCAGTACTTC. Translated, it gives CATSDEYQETQYF.

This clone was detected a few times. This chain joins TRBV2 and TRBJ2-2, with 7 bases matching TRBD1. Trimming cost V 4 bases and J 6 bases; bases outside gene matches: 8. This CDR3 has 15 amino acids. The germline gives CDR1 SNHLY, CDR2 FYNNEI. This CDR3 reads CASSGQGYNAGELFF. The CDR3 region has the DNA TGTGCCAGCAGTGGACAGGGATATAACGCCGGGGAGCTGTTTTTT.

The chain is built from TRBV7-2 and TRBJ1-3; no definite D call. Trimming removed 0 bases from V and 10 bases from J, with 16 bases in between. This CDR3 comprises 15 residues. Germline lookup yields CDR1 SGHTA and CDR2 FQGNSA. Here the CDR3 reads CASSLAPGPLRTIYF. The CDR3 DNA reads as TGTGCCAGCAGCTTAGCGCCGGGCCCTCTTAGGACCATATATTTT.